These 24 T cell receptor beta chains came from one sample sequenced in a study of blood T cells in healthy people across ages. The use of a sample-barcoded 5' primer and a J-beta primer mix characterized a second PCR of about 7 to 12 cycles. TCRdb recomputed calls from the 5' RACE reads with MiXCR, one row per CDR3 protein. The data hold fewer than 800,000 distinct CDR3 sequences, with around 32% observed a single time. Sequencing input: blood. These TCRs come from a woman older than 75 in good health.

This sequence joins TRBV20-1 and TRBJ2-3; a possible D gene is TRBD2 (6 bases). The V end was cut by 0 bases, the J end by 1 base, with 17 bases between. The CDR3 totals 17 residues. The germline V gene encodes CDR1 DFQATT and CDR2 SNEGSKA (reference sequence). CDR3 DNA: TGCAGTGCTAGAGACCCTGCTCGGGGGTTTGGCACAGATACGCAGTATTTT. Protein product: CSARDPARGFGTDTQYF.

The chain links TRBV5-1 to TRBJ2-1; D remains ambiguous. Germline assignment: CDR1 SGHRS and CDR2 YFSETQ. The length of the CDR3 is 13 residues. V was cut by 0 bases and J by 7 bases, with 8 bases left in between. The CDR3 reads CASSLVYSNEQFF. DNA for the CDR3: TGCGCCAGCAGCTTGGTATATAGTAATGAGCAGTTCTTC.

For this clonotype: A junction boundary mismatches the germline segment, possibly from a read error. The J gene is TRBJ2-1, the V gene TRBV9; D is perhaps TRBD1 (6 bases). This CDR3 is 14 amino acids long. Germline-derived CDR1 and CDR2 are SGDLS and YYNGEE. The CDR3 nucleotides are TGTGCCAGCGGCGTAGCACAGGGCCCCAATGAGCAGTTCTTC. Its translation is CASGVAQGPNEQFF.

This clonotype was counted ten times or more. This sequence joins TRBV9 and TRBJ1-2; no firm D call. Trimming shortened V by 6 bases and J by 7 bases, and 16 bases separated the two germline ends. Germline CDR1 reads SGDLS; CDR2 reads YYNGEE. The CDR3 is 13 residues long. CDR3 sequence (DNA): TGTGCCAGCACCCCCGGCGTCGGAGGTGGCTACACCTTC. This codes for CASTPGVGGGYTF.

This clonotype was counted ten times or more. CDR3 DNA: TGTGCCAGCAGTGACGCCGGGGCTCTAAGACCCCAGCATTTT. It is translated as CASSDAGALRPQHF. The rearrangement links TRBV6-1 to TRBJ1-5; maybe TRBD1 (5 bases). V lost 3 bases, J lost 10 bases, and 16 bases lay in between. The germline gives CDR1 MNHNS, CDR2 SASEGT. The CDR3 consists of 14 residues.

Here the CDR3 reads CASSLNSGGAAADTQYF. For the CDR3, the DNA is TGTGCCAGCAGCCTCAATAGCGGGGGGGCTGCCGCAGATACGCAGTATTTT. The V and J genes are TRBV3-1 and TRBJ2-3; 11 bases match TRBD2. Germline values: CDR1 LGHDT, CDR2 YNNKEL (reference sequence). The CDR3 length is 17 residues. Trimming took 4 bases from V and 4 from J; bases not matched to a gene: 10.

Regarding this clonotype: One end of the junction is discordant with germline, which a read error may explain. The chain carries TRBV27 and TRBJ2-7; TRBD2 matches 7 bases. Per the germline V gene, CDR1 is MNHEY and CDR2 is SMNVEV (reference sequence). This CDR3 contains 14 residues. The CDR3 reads CASRLSNGRNEQYF. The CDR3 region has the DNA TGTGCCAGCAGGTTATCGAACGGGAGGAACGAGCAGTACTTC.

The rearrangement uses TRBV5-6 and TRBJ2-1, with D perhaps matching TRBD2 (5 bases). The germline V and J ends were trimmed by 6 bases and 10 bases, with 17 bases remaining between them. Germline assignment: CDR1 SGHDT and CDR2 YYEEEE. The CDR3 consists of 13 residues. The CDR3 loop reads CASIGVPREEQFF. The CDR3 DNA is TGTGCCAGCATAGGAGTACCCCGGGAAGAGCAGTTCTTC.

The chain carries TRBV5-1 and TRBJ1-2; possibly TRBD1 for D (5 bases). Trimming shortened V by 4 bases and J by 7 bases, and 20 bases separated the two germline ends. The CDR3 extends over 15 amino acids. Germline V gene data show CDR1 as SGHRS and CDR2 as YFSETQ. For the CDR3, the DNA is TGCGCCAGCAGCGGTGGGGATGGGGGTTTAGCTGGCTACACCTTC. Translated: CASSGGDGGLAGYTF.

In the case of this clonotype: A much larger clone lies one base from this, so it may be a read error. The CDR3 spells CASSFQGASYNEQYF. In DNA form, the CDR3 reads TGTGCCAGCAGTTTTCAGGGGGCCTCCTACAATGAGCAGTACTTC. V usage is TRBV6-6 and J usage is TRBJ2-1; TRBD1 matches at 8 bases. The last part of the DNA fits TRBJ2-7 better; the J call may be wrong. Germline-derived CDR1 and CDR2 are MNHNY and SVGAGI (reference sequence). The CDR3 length is 15 residues.

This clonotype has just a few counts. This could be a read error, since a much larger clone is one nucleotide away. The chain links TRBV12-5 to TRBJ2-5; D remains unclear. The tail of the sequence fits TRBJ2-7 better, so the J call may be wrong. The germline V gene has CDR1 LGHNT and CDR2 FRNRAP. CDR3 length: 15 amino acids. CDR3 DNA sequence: TGTGCTAGTGGTTTGGTACTCGGGCAACCCTGCGAGCAGTACTTC. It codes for CASGLVLGQPCEQYF.

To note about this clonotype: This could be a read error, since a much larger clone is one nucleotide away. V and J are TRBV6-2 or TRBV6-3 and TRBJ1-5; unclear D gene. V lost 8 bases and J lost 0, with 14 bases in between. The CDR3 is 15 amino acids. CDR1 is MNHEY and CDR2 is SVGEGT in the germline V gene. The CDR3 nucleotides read TGTGCCAGCTGTTCGGGGTTGTATAGCAATCAGCCCCAGCATTTT. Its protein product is CASCSGLYSNQPQHF.

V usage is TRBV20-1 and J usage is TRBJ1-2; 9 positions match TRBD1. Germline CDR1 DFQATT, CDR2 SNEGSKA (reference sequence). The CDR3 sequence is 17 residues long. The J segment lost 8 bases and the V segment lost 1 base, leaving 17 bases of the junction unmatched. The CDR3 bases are TGCAGTGCTAGAGTAGTTGGGACAGGGCTGCTTTTGGGGGGCTACACCTTC. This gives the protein CSARVVGTGLLLGGYTF.

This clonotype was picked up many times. The CDR3 DNA reads TGTGCCAGCAGTTTACGAGGAACGGGAGCGGGGAAACAAGAGACCCAGTACTTC. Protein: CASSLRGTGAGKQETQYF. This rearrangement joins TRBV12-3 or TRBV12-4 to TRBJ2-5; 7 nucleotides match TRBD2. This CDR3 spans 18 amino acids. Germline trimming cut 2 bases from V and 2 bases from J; bases unmatched to any gene: 14.

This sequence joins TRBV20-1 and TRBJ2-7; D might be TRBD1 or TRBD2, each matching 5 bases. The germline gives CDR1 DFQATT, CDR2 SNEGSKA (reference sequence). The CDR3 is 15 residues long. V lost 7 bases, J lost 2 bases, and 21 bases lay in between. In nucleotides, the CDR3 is TGCAGTGTTATGCCGGGACCACAACACACCTACGAGCAGTACTTC. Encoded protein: CSVMPGPQHTYEQYF.

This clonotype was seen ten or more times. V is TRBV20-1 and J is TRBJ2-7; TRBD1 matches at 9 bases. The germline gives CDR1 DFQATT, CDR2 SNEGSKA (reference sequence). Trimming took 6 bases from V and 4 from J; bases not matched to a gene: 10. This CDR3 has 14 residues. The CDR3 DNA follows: TGCAGTGCCCCAAGCCCGGGACAGGGTTACGAGCAGTACTTC. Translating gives CSAPSPGQGYEQYF.

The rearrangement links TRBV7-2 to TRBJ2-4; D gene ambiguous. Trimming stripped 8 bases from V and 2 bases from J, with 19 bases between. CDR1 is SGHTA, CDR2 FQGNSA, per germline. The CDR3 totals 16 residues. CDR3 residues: CASSRIGVQTKNIQYF. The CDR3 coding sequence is TGTGCCAGCTCAAGAATTGGGGTACAGACCAAAAACATTCAGTACTTC. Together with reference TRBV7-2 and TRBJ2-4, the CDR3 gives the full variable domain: GAGVSQSPSNKVTEKGKDVELRCDPISGHTALYWYRQSLGQGLEFLIYFQGNSAPDKSGLPSDRFSAERTGGSVSTLTIQRTQQEDSAVYLCASSRIGVQTKNIQYFGAGTRLSVL.

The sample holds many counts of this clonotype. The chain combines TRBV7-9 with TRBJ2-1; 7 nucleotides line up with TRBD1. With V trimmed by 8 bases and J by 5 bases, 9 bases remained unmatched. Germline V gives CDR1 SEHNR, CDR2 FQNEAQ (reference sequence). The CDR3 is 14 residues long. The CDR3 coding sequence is TGTGCCAGCGCGAAAGACAGGGACCACAATGAGCAGTTCTTC. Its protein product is CASAKDRDHNEQFF.

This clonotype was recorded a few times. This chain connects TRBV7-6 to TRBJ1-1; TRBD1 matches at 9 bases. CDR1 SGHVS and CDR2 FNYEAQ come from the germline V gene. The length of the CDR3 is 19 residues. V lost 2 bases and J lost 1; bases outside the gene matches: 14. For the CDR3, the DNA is TGTGCCAGCAGCTTAAGTCCCCCGACAGGGGGTCAGGGGAACACTGAAGCTTTCTTT. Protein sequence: CASSLSPPTGGQGNTEAFF.

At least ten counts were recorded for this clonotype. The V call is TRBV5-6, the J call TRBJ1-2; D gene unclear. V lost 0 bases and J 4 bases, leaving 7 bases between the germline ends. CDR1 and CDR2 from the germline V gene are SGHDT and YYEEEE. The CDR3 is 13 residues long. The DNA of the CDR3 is TGTGCCAGCAGCTTGGACAATCTCTATGGCTACACCTTC. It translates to CASSLDNLYGYTF.

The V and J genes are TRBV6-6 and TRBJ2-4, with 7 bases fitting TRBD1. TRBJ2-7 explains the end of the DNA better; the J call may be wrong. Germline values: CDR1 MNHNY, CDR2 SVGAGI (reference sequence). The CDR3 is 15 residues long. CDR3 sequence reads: CASSKQGRETYEQYF. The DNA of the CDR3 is TGTGCCAGCAGCAAACAGGGGAGAGAAACCTACGAGCAGTACTTC.

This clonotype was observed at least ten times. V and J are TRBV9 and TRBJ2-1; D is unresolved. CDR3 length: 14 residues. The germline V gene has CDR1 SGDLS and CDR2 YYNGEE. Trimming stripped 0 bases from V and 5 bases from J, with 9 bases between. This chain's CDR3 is CASSVGTWDNEQFF. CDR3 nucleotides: TGTGCCAGCAGCGTAGGTACGTGGGACAATGAGCAGTTCTTC.

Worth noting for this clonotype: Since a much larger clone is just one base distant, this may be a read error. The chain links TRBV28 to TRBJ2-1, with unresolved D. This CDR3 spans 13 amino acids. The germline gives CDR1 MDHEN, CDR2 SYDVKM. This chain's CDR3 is CVSTQIRYNEQFF. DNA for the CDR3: TGTGTCAGCACCCAAATTAGGTACAATGAGCAGTTCTTC.

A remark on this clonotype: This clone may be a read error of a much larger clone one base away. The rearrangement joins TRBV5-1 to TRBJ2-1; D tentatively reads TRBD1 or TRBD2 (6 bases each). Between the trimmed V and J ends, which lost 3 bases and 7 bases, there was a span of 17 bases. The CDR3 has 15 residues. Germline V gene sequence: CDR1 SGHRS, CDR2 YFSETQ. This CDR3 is CASSSGGGGINEQFF. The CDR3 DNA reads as TGCGCCAGCAGCTCGGGTGGAGGGGGAATAAATGAGCAGTTCTTC.